Listed below are T cell receptor beta chains from one sample, sequenced in a study of shared clonotypes between healthy human individuals. TCRdb's copy holds only in-frame clones and misses some; the assay was immunoSEQ multiplex PCR. The sample holds 2 million or so clones, around 95% seen once. Sequencing was carried out using naive CD4+ T cells sorted from blood. These receptors came from a man between 18 and 29 years old in good health. Both conserved end residues are trimmed from each CDR3. D genes are given only for firm matches.

j_call: TRBJ2-1; d_call: TRBD1; v_call: TRBV5-1; cdr3_aa: ASSGALQHRGHNEQF
j_call: TRBJ2-1; d_call: .; v_call: TRBV7-8; cdr3_aa: ASSLEGSSYNEQF
j_call: TRBJ2-1; d_call: TRBD2; v_call: TRBV6-5; cdr3_aa: ASSYTGGSYNEQF
j_call: TRBJ1-5; d_call: TRBD1; v_call: TRBV2; cdr3_aa: ASRGTGEKPQH
j_call: TRBJ2-4; d_call: .; v_call: TRBV6-5; cdr3_aa: ASSSERDIQY
j_call: TRBJ1-2; d_call: .; v_call: TRBV28; cdr3_aa: ASSLAANYGYT
j_call: TRBJ2-5; d_call: .; v_call: TRBV4-1; cdr3_aa: ASSQAYRRGETQY
j_call: TRBJ2-3; d_call: .; v_call: TRBV4-1; cdr3_aa: ASSQGWMGRSTDTQY
j_call: TRBJ2-3; d_call: .; v_call: TRBV25-1; cdr3_aa: ASTLGGTDTQY
j_call: TRBJ2-7; d_call: TRBD1; v_call: TRBV7-9; cdr3_aa: ASSRDRGEQY
j_call: TRBJ2-5; d_call: .; v_call: TRBV28; cdr3_aa: ASSSSASGTQQETQY
j_call: TRBJ2-1; d_call: TRBD2; v_call: TRBV6-5; cdr3_aa: ASSYLVAGNNEQF
j_call: TRBJ2-2; d_call: .; v_call: TRBV27; cdr3_aa: ASSSKPSSAGELF
j_call: TRBJ1-5; d_call: TRBD1; v_call: TRBV18; cdr3_aa: ASSPPTGNQPQH
j_call: TRBJ1-2; d_call: .; v_call: TRBV18; cdr3_aa: ASSGTPQRNYGYT
j_call: TRBJ2-1; d_call: .; v_call: TRBV29-1; cdr3_aa: SVEDTASFSYNEQF
j_call: TRBJ1-2; d_call: .; v_call: TRBV5-5; cdr3_aa: ASSLSNYGYT
j_call: TRBJ1-1; d_call: .; v_call: TRBV28; cdr3_aa: ASSFSGLLGLVRNTEAF
j_call: TRBJ1-6; d_call: .; v_call: TRBV6-1; cdr3_aa: ASSAQGLASPLH
j_call: TRBJ2-1; d_call: TRBD2; v_call: TRBV7-9; cdr3_aa: ASSPRTSGRENEQF
j_call: TRBJ1-1; d_call: .; v_call: TRBV27; cdr3_aa: ASSLSFNTEAF
j_call: TRBJ1-5; d_call: TRBD1; v_call: TRBV27; cdr3_aa: ASSFGQGVQPQH
j_call: TRBJ2-7; d_call: .; v_call: TRBV19; cdr3_aa: ASSLGLENYEQY
j_call: TRBJ1-5; d_call: TRBD1; v_call: TRBV4-1; cdr3_aa: ASSRTGTGGNQPQH
j_call: TRBJ2-1; d_call: TRBD2; v_call: TRBV5-1; cdr3_aa: ASSLGPSSGGTDEQF
j_call: TRBJ1-1; d_call: TRBD1; v_call: TRBV10-3; cdr3_aa: AISAGQGGVTEAF
j_call: TRBJ2-5; d_call: TRBD2; v_call: TRBV4-3; cdr3_aa: ASSQEGTGRGTSGSRAETQY
j_call: TRBJ1-5; d_call: TRBD1; v_call: TRBV6-1; cdr3_aa: ASGQGVRQPQH
j_call: TRBJ1-2; d_call: .; v_call: TRBV10-3; cdr3_aa: AISESGEYGYT
j_call: TRBJ1-4; d_call: .; v_call: TRBV6-1; cdr3_aa: ASSGMPRAANEKLF
j_call: TRBJ2-7; d_call: TRBD1; v_call: TRBV23-1; cdr3_aa: ASSQSTYRDRDYEQY
j_call: TRBJ1-4; d_call: .; v_call: TRBV7-2; cdr3_aa: ASSLQGVATNEKLF
j_call: TRBJ2-7; d_call: TRBD1; v_call: TRBV9; cdr3_aa: ASSVGGQGANYEQY
j_call: TRBJ2-1; d_call: TRBD2; v_call: TRBV7-2; cdr3_aa: ASSLFRLAGDEQF
j_call: TRBJ2-3; d_call: TRBD1; v_call: TRBV10-3; cdr3_aa: AISGTGGNTDTQY
j_call: TRBJ2-3; d_call: TRBD2; v_call: TRBV9; cdr3_aa: ASSSTSGYTDTQY
j_call: TRBJ1-5; d_call: .; v_call: TRBV30; cdr3_aa: AWSVHRKSLNQPQH
j_call: TRBJ1-5; d_call: .; v_call: TRBV4-1; cdr3_aa: ASSQEHNQPQH
j_call: TRBJ2-1; d_call: TRBD1; v_call: TRBV6-1; cdr3_aa: ASSRDRVYNEQF
j_call: TRBJ1-2; d_call: TRBD1; v_call: TRBV5-4; cdr3_aa: ASSMGQRYGYT
j_call: TRBJ2-3; d_call: TRBD1; v_call: TRBV5-7; cdr3_aa: ASSKGQGLD
j_call: TRBJ1-5; d_call: TRBD1; v_call: TRBV16; cdr3_aa: ASSQQGVGQPQH
j_call: TRBJ2-7; d_call: .; v_call: TRBV13; cdr3_aa: ASSSRDHEQY
j_call: TRBJ2-2; d_call: .; v_call: TRBV7-9; cdr3_aa: ASSNRLDTITGELF
j_call: TRBJ2-1; d_call: TRBD2; v_call: TRBV6-5; cdr3_aa: ASSTLAGVHNEQF
j_call: TRBJ1-6; d_call: .; v_call: TRBV5-1; cdr3_aa: ASRMESGSNSPLH
j_call: TRBJ2-7; d_call: .; v_call: TRBV18; cdr3_aa: ASSPPNGTPEQY
j_call: TRBJ1-6; d_call: .; v_call: TRBV14; cdr3_aa: ASSRGTVGASYNSPLH
j_call: TRBJ1-2; d_call: .; v_call: TRBV6-6; cdr3_aa: ASSPGYGYT